Listed here are 8 T cell receptor beta chains from one sample, sequenced in a study of shared clonotypes between healthy human individuals. The method was immunoSEQ multiplex PCR; TCRdb's version includes in-frame clones alone and lacks a portion of them. Among hundreds of thousands of clones listed, just over 75% were seen once. Sequencing was done on a sample of PBMCs. All receptors derive from a middle-aged woman in good health. Some clones in this sample may be carry-over from other donors' samples.

This sequence joins TRBV5-6 and TRBJ2-1, with TRBD2 matching over 11 bases. V gave up 0 bases and J gave up 7 bases; unmatched junction bases: 12. Germline CDR1 is SGHDT and CDR2 is YYEEEE. The CDR3 extends over 18 amino acids. The CDR3 DNA reads as TGTGCCAGCAGCTTGGCCGGTACACCGGGACTAGCGGATAATGAGCAGTTCTTC. Translating gives CASSLAGTPGLADNEQFF.

The gene calls are TRBV11-2 and TRBJ2-2; 7 nucleotides match TRBD1. This CDR3 has 16 amino acids. V shed 6 bases and J 5 bases; nucleotides not matched to a gene: 12. Per the germline V gene, CDR1 is SGHAT and CDR2 is FQNNGV. CDR3 amino acids: CASRSQGLSGTGELFF. The CDR3 region has the DNA TGTGCCAGCAGGTCACAGGGGCTGTCAGGTACCGGGGAGCTGTTTTTT.

The chain couples TRBV27 to TRBJ1-2; no firm D call. This CDR3 has 12 residues. Between the trimmed V and J ends, which lost 3 bases and 7 bases, there was a span of 9 bases. The V gene's germline CDR1 is MNHEY and CDR2 SMNVEV (reference sequence). The CDR3 reads CASSFPGAGYTF. In DNA form, the CDR3 reads TGTGCCAGCAGTTTCCCCGGTGCTGGCTACACCTTC.

There are many counts of this clone. The J gene is TRBJ2-1, the V gene TRBV4-1; 8 bases map to TRBD1. Germline CDR1 MGHRA, CDR2 YSYEKL. The CDR3 runs 16 residues. V dropped 0 bases and J dropped 3; count of bases not matched to a gene: 4. CDR3 sequence (DNA): TGCGCCAGCAGCCAAGATAGGGGACAGGTCTACAATGAGCAGTTCTTC. Its translation: CASSQDRGQVYNEQFF.

V is TRBV28 and J is TRBJ2-2; D gene unclear. Trimming stripped 6 bases from V and 5 bases from J, with 19 bases between. Germline values: CDR1 MDHEN, CDR2 SYDVKM. The CDR3 runs 16 residues. The CDR3: CASSSLGGLRTGELFF. CDR3 in DNA: TGTGCCAGCAGCAGCCTGGGTGGCCTACGAACCGGGGAGCTGTTTTTT.

The chain recombines TRBV4-3 with TRBJ2-7; a weak D match, TRBD2 (6 bases). Trimming shortened V by 1 base and J by 6 bases, and 7 bases separated the two germline ends. The germline gives CDR1 LGHNA, CDR2 YSLEER. This CDR3 spans 12 amino acids. In DNA, the CDR3 is TGCGCCAGCAGCCAAGTGGGAGGCGAGCAGTACTTC. This encodes CASSQVGGEQYF.

The chain carries TRBV4-1 and TRBJ2-6; 9 bases map to TRBD1. The trim removed 1 base at V and 2 bases at J, leaving 6 bases unmatched. This CDR3 has 18 amino acids. Germline V lookup: CDR1 MGHRA, CDR2 YSYEKL. The CDR3 coding sequence is TGCGCCAGCAGCCAAGTGGGACAGGGTCTAGCTGGGGCCAACGTCCTGACTTTC. It encodes CASSQVGQGLAGANVLTF.

This sequence joins TRBV7-9 and TRBJ2-3; TRBD2 might be the D (5 bases). With 5 bases removed from V and 0 bases from J, the gap between germline ends came to 12 bases. From germline, CDR1 is SEHNR and CDR2 FQNEAQ (reference sequence). CDR3 size: 15 residues. The CDR3 loop is CASSRSGSSTDTQYF. The DNA of the CDR3 is TGTGCCAGCAGCCGCAGCGGTTCTAGCACAGATACGCAGTATTTT. The variable domain in full, completed from reference TRBV7-9 and TRBJ2-3, reads DTGVSQNPRHKITKRGQNVTFRCDPISEHNRLYWYRQTLGQGPEFLTYFQNEAQLEKSRLLSDRFSAERPKGSFSTLEIQRTEQGDSAMYLCASSRSGSSTDTQYFGPGTRLTVL.